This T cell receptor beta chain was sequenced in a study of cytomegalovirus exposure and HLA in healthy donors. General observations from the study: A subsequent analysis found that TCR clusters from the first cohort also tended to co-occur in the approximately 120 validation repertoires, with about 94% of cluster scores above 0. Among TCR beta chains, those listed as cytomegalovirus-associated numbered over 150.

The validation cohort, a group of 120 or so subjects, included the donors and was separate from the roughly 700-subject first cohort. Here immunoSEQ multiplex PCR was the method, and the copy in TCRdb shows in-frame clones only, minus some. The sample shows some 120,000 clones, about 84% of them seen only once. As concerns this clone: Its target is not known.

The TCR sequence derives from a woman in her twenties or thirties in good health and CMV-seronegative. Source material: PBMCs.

CDR3: CASSLQGRNTEAFF. The CDR3 DNA sequence: TGTGCCAGCAGCTTACAGGGGAGAAACACTGAAGCTTTCTTT. V and J are TRBV5-6 and TRBJ1-1; TRBD1 agrees at 7 bases. There are 14 residues in the CDR3. After removal of 2 bases from V and 2 bases from J, the junction contained 3 bases not matched to a gene. CDR1 is SGHDT, CDR2 YYEEEE, per germline.